Following are 28 T cell receptor beta chains from one sample sequenced in a study of radiotherapy plus CTLA-4 blockade in lung cancer. Method: immunoSEQ multiplex PCR; TCRdb's copy keeps in-frame clones and lacks some. In the table there are over 85,000 clones, approximately 75% of which are singletons. Here the sequenced sample was peripheral blood, taken from a patient treated with radiotherapy plus ipilimumab. The receptors here all came from a human donor with non-small cell lung cancer who had a partial response to radiotherapy plus ipilimumab. Some clones in this sample may be carry-over from other donors' samples.

This clone was seen more than once but under ten times. V is TRBV4-3 and J is TRBJ1-2, with 8 bases lining up with TRBD1. CDR1 is LGHNA and CDR2 is YSLEER in the germline V gene. The CDR3 is made up of 16 amino acids. With 0 bases clipped from V and 3 bases from J, the junction kept 6 bases outside the gene matches. The CDR3 here is CASSQDQAGGYYGYTF. The CDR3 DNA sequence: TGCGCCAGCAGCCAAGATCAGGCAGGGGGCTACTATGGCTACACCTTC.

V is TRBV7-2 and J is TRBJ1-2, with D hard to call. The CDR3 covers 15 residues. Trimming removed 1 base at V and 2 bases at J, with 11 bases between. Germline CDR1 is SGHTA and CDR2 is FQGNSA. CDR3 coding DNA: TGTGCCAGCAGCTTAGTGGCGGCGGGAAACTATGGCTACACCTTC. Translation: CASSLVAAGNYGYTF.

In this sample, this clone turned up once. The chain has TRBV28 and TRBJ1-5; 9 bases map to TRBD1. The length of the CDR3 is 17 residues. Looked up from germline, CDR1 is MDHEN and CDR2 is SYDVKM. Germline trimming cut 6 bases from V and 7 bases from J; bases unmatched to any gene: 16. The DNA of the CDR3 is TGTGCCAGCAGACCAACACAGGGGGCGCCGGAAGAGCAGCCCCAGCATTTT. This codes for CASRPTQGAPEEQPQHF.

With regard to this clone: The same CDR3 also results from other DNA sequences found in this sample. V is TRBV5-1 and J is TRBJ2-7; D ambiguous. Trimming took 1 base from V and 7 from J, leaving 9 bases between them. The CDR3 is made up of 12 amino acids. Germline loops: CDR1 SGHRS, CDR2 YFSETQ. Here the CDR3 reads CASSLNGWEQYF. CDR3 bases: TGCGCCAGCAGCTTGAACGGGTGGGAGCAGTACTTC.

The chain uses TRBV5-4 and TRBJ2-5; 8 nucleotides match TRBD2. The CDR3 spans 18 residues. CDR1 and CDR2 from the germline V gene are SGHNT and YYREEE (reference sequence). The trim removed 4 bases at V and 5 bases at J, leaving 19 bases unmatched. Here the CDR3 reads CASSKGTSFRQLSETQYF. In DNA form, the CDR3 reads TGTGCCAGCAGCAAGGGGACTAGTTTTCGGCAACTCTCGGAGACCCAGTACTTC.

This chain uses TRBV23-1 with TRBJ2-2, with a possible D match to TRBD2 (5 bases). TRBV23-1 is assigned to the ORF class and has an uncertain function. The V end was cut by 8 bases, the J end by 0 bases, with 10 bases between. This CDR3 spans 14 amino acids. CDR3 in amino acids: CASFRTPNTGELFF. The CDR3 DNA is TGCGCCAGCTTCCGGACTCCGAACACCGGGGAGCTGTTTTTT.

CDR3 coding DNA: TGTGCCAGCAGAAGAAACGGAATAGCGGGAGTCGCAGATACGCAGTATTTT. This translates into CASRRNGIAGVADTQYF. This chain joins TRBV28 and TRBJ2-3; 9 bases agree with TRBD2. The germline V gene encodes CDR1 MDHEN and CDR2 SYDVKM. The CDR3 length is 17 residues. V shed 6 bases and J 4 bases; nucleotides not matched to a gene: 14.

The chain employs TRBV9 and TRBJ1-2, with 8 bases matching TRBD1. Per the germline V gene, CDR1 is SGDLS and CDR2 is YYNGEE. The CDR3 sequence is 14 residues long. The ends lost 3 bases at V and 2 bases at J; junction bases unmatched: 3. CDR3 in DNA: TGTGCCAGCAGCGGTGACAGGGGAAACTATGGCTACACCTTC. Its protein is CASSGDRGNYGYTF.

There are a few counts of this clone. The sample has other DNA sequences that encode this CDR3 too. The V gene is TRBV28, the J gene TRBJ1-6, with D possibly being TRBD1 (5 bases). Between the trimmed V and J ends, which lost 5 bases and 4 bases, there was a span of 12 bases. Germline values: CDR1 MDHEN, CDR2 SYDVKM. This CDR3 has 15 amino acids. The CDR3 region has the DNA TGTGCCAGCAGTCCGTCCTCAGGGTATAATTCACCCCTCCACTTT. This gives the protein CASSPSSGYNSPLHF.

The rearrangement uses TRBV5-1 and TRBJ1-6, with 8 bases identical to TRBD1. Trimming cost V 4 bases and J 6 bases; bases outside gene matches: 3. This CDR3 is 14 amino acids long. The germline V gene has CDR1 SGHRS and CDR2 YFSETQ. The DNA for the CDR3 is TGCGCCAGCAGCCCGGGACAGGTTAATTCACCCCTCCACTTT. Translated: CASSPGQVNSPLHF.

The J gene is TRBJ2-1, the V gene TRBV7-3; possibly TRBD1 for D (6 bases). CDR1 is SGHTA and CDR2 is FQGTGA in the germline V gene. The length of the CDR3 is 15 residues. Deletions cut 5 bases from V and 8 bases from J, with 19 bases between. The CDR3 nucleotides read TGTGCCAGCAGCCTATACCCTATACAGGGCTATGAGCAGTTCTTC. It encodes CASSLYPIQGYEQFF.

The rearrangement uses TRBV7-3 and TRBJ2-2; D is possibly TRBD2 (6 bases). The CDR3 runs 15 residues. Germline CDR1 reads SGHTA; CDR2 reads FQGTGA. Trimming took 5 bases from V and 4 from J, leaving 14 bases between them. CDR3 coding DNA: TGTGCCAGCAGCCTACAGCGGGTTGGCACCGGGGAGCTGTTTTTT. As protein: CASSLQRVGTGELFF.

This clone was recorded a few times. The rearrangement links TRBV21-1 to TRBJ1-1. TRBV21-1 counts as a pseudogene. This CDR3 has 14 residues. The CDR3, as DNA: TGTGCCATAGCTCCCTCCTCCCTGAACACTGAAGCTTTCTTT. It is translated as CAIAPSSLNTEAFF.

V is TRBV6-5 and J is TRBJ1-6, with 9 nucleotides matching TRBD1. The germline gives CDR1 MNHEY, CDR2 SVGAGI. With V trimmed by 5 bases and J by 7 bases, 6 bases remained unmatched. The CDR3 is 15 amino acids. The CDR3 bases are TGTGCCAGCAGTGCCCGACAGGGGGTAAATTCACCCCTCCACTTT. Encoded protein: CASSARQGVNSPLHF.

This rearrangement joins TRBV11-2 to TRBJ1-5; D not certain. V was pared by 5 bases and J by 0 bases, with 17 bases between. The germline CDR1 and CDR2 sequences are SGHAT and FQNNGV. The CDR3 runs 17 residues. This chain's CDR3 is CASSPQLGHNSNQPQHF. In nucleotides, the CDR3 is TGTGCCAGCAGCCCCCAACTTGGGCACAATAGCAATCAGCCCCAGCATTTT.

This sequence joins TRBV2 and TRBJ2-1; 9 bases are shared with TRBD2. The length of the CDR3 is 15 residues. Germline V gene sequence: CDR1 SNHLY, CDR2 FYNNEI. Losses at the gene ends were 6 bases for V and 6 bases for J; bases not matched to a gene: 9. The DNA for the CDR3 is TGTGCCAGCAGAGGGGGGGTAGCGGGAGCCAATGAGCAGTTCTTC. Translated, it gives CASRGGVAGANEQFF.

This clone was counted a few times. The chain links TRBV7-8 to TRBJ1-5, with D maybe TRBD1 (5 bases). The CDR3 consists of 15 residues. Trimming took 0 bases from V and 7 from J, leaving 13 bases between them. Germline CDR1 reads SGHVS; CDR2 reads FQNEAQ. In DNA, the CDR3 is TGTGCCAGCAGCTTAGCTACGCAGCCAGGGCAGCCCCAGCATTTT. Translating gives CASSLATQPGQPQHF. The entire variable domain, with the rest obtained from reference TRBV7-8 and TRBJ1-5, is as follows: GAGVSQSPRYKVAKRGQDVALRCDPISGHVSLFWYQQALGQGPEFLTYFQNEAQLDKSGLPSDRFFAERPEGSVSTLKIQRTQQEDSAVYLCASSLATQPGQPQHFGDGTRLSIL.

This clone has a single count. V usage is TRBV2 and J usage is TRBJ2-5; 10 bases line up with TRBD2. V trimming: 8 bases; J trimming: 1 base; junction bases outside the gene matches: 1. This CDR3 region has 13 residues. Germline V CDR1 and CDR2: SNHLY, FYNNEI. The chain's CDR3 is CASRTSGQETQYF. The CDR3 DNA sequence: TGTGCCAGCCGGACTAGCGGCCAAGAGACCCAGTACTTC. Based on the CDR3 plus reference TRBV2 and TRBJ2-5, the full variable domain is EPEVTQTPSHQVTQMGQEVILRCVPISNHLYFYWYRQILGQKVEFLVSFYNNEISEKSEIFDDQFSVERPDGSNFTLKIRSTKLEDSAMYFCASRTSGQETQYFGPGTRLLVL.

The chain couples TRBV13 to TRBJ2-5; TRBD2 matches at 13 bases. J was trimmed by 2 bases and V by 5 bases; bases with no gene match: 8. The CDR3 totals 17 residues. Per germline, CDR1 PRHDT and CDR2 FYEKMQ (reference sequence). DNA for the CDR3: TGTGCCAGCAGCCCCCGCCCGGGACTAGCGGGACAAGAGACCCAGTACTTC. It translates to CASSPRPGLAGQETQYF.

The chain employs TRBV7-2 and TRBJ1-2; weak D call: TRBD1 (5 bases). V was clipped by 1 base and J by 4 bases, with 13 bases between them. The germline gives CDR1 SGHTA, CDR2 FQGNSA. This CDR3 is built from 15 residues. DNA for the CDR3: TGTGCCAGCAGCTTAGAGTCAGGGACTGCCTATGGCTACACCTTC. This translates into CASSLESGTAYGYTF.

This clone was picked up a small number of times. CDR3 in amino acids: CASSTETGSYGYTF. For the CDR3, the DNA is TGTGCCAGTAGTACAGAGACAGGGAGCTATGGCTACACCTTC. V is TRBV19 and J is TRBJ1-2, with 7 positions matching TRBD1. Per the germline V gene, CDR1 is LNHDA and CDR2 is SQIVND (reference sequence). The trim removed 4 bases at V and 4 bases at J, leaving 6 bases unmatched. The CDR3 sequence is 14 residues long.

The chain links TRBV11-2 to TRBJ2-3; D is uncertain. The V end was cut by 1 base, the J end by 2 bases, with 7 bases between. Germline CDR1 is SGHAT and CDR2 is FQNNGV. The CDR3 is 14 residues long. CDR3 loop: CASSLVSSTDTQYF. As DNA, the CDR3 is TGTGCCAGCAGCTTAGTTAGCTCCACAGATACGCAGTATTTT.

The J gene is TRBJ1-1, the V gene TRBV27; D may be TRBD1 (6 bases). V was pared by 7 bases and J by 1 base, with 13 bases between. The CDR3 covers 14 residues. In germline, CDR1 is MNHEY, CDR2 SMNVEV (reference sequence). Here the CDR3 reads CASIPQGANTEAFF. DNA for the CDR3: TGTGCCAGCATCCCACAGGGTGCGAACACTGAAGCTTTCTTT.

The rearrangement joins TRBV5-1 to TRBJ2-7, with TRBD1 identical over 7 bases. This CDR3 is built from 14 residues. V shed 1 base, J shed 2 bases, and the junction held 3 bases outside the gene matches. The V gene's germline CDR1 is SGHRS and CDR2 YFSETQ. CDR3 coding DNA: TGCGCCAGCAGCTTGCAGGGGGAAACCTACGAGCAGTACTTC. This encodes CASSLQGETYEQYF.

J is TRBJ1-2 and V is TRBV6-5; D ambiguous. The V gene's germline CDR1 is MNHEY and CDR2 SVGAGI. CDR3 size: 13 residues. Between the trimmed V and J ends, which lost 2 bases and 5 bases, there was a span of 9 bases. The CDR3 DNA is TGTGCCAGCAGTTACGGTCAGATTTATGGCTACACCTTC. It specifies CASSYGQIYGYTF.

The rearrangement joins TRBV19 to TRBJ2-1, with TRBD2 matching 9 bases. The germline V gene encodes CDR1 LNHDA and CDR2 SQIVND (reference sequence). Trimming removed 4 bases from V and 1 base from J; junction bases left unmatched: 2. The CDR3 contains 15 residues. The CDR3 DNA sequence: TGTGCCAGTAGTAGGGGACTAGCATCCTACAATGAGCAGTTCTTC. It translates to CASSRGLASYNEQFF.

Here the CDR3 DNA reads TGTGCCAGCAGTGACTCGGGACAGGGGGGGGTCTATGGCTACACCTTC. Its translation: CASSDSGQGGVYGYTF. The chain recombines TRBV25-1 with TRBJ1-2; 11 bases fit TRBD1. Germline V gene lookup returns CDR1 MGHDK and CDR2 SYGVNS. This CDR3 has 16 amino acids. The V segment lost 3 bases and the J segment 4 bases; nucleotides outside the gene matches: 7.

This clone was seen a few times. The rearrangement links TRBV6-4 to TRBJ1-5, with D unresolved. CDR1 and CDR2 from the germline V gene are MRHNA and SNTAGT. The germline V and J ends were trimmed by 9 bases and 1 base, with 10 bases remaining between them. This CDR3 comprises 13 residues. CDR3: CASTTRSNQPQHF. The DNA for the CDR3 is TGTGCCAGTACCACGCGAAGCAATCAGCCCCAGCATTTT.